These 2 T cell receptor beta chains came from one sample sequenced in a study of blood T cell repertoires in COVID-19. TCRdb's table, derived via immunoSEQ multiplex PCR, lists solely in-frame clones and lacks some. Among about 180,000 clones listed, approximately 82% were seen once. Input material: PBMCs or T cells enriched from blood (not recorded which). All receptors come from a woman in her fifties or sixties who had recovered from COVID-19.

The chain uses TRBV7-7 and TRBJ1-5; possibly TRBD1 for D (6 bases). The ends were cut back, 3 bases at V and 0 bases at J, with 9 bases in the middle. The CDR3 is made up of 15 amino acids. The germline CDR1 and CDR2 sequences are SSHAT and FNYEAQ (reference sequence). The CDR3 DNA sequence: TGTGCCAGCAGCTTTGCAGGGGATAGCAATCAGCCCCAGCATTTT. Protein: CASSFAGDSNQPQHF.

The chain is built from TRBV3-1 (or the pseudogene TRBV3-2) and TRBJ2-1; D possibly corresponds to TRBD2 (6 bases). Germline CDR1 LGHDT, CDR2 YNNKEL (reference sequence). The length of the CDR3 is 12 residues. Trimming took off 0 bases at V and 15 bases at J, with 12 bases between the two ends. CDR3 residues: CASSQDWAGRFF. DNA for the CDR3: TGTGCCAGCAGCCAAGATTGGGCGGGACGGTTCTTC.